A selection of T cell receptor beta chains follows, all from one sample in a study of T cell repertoires in cytomegalovirus infection. TCRdb re-analysed the reads in MiXCR, keeping a single row per CDR3 protein. The sample lists approximately 240,000 distinct CDR3 sequences; about 12% were seen once. Sequencing input: PBMCs. These TCRs come from a human donor in good health (CMV status not recorded). Some clones in this sample may be carry-over from other donors' samples. Each CDR3 is given with its conserved first and last residue. Fields, in order: V gene, CDR3 protein.

TRBV7-2,CASSLYDLGTSGFSSSYEQYF
TRBV6-5,CASSEHSDRPTSYEQYF
TRBV7-2,CASSSSGGIAGELFF
TRBV14,CASSQDFRAGYGYTF
TRBV6-1,CASRVRASGRAGDEQYF
TRBV7-2,CASSLVGLAGAEQYF
TRBV7-2,CASSLLTGLAGGTPQETQYF
TRBV4-2,CASSQDRLGNSPLHF
TRBV29-1,CSVVRSGETQYF
TRBV12-3/TRBV12-4,CASSLNQAATNEKLFF
TRBV7-2,CASSRAAGTDTQYF
TRBV28,CASRRDAEGGELFF
TRBV6-2/TRBV6-3,CATQNPNTEAFF
TRBV5-1,CASSSRGTISDEQFF
TRBV7-2,CASSWRDGTQYF
TRBV7-9,CASTIAGGPGETQYF
TRBV19,CASSIEDGQPQHF
TRBV28,CASSQRGEGTYNEQFF
TRBV7-2,CASSSGGVGTEAFF
TRBV7-2,CASSWRQSDTQYF
TRBV19,CASSRVPGELFF
TRBV7-3,CASNQGVPADTQYF
TRBV28,CASRVGGSNTEAFF
TRBV7-2,CASSPTGASYGYTF
TRBV6-2/TRBV6-3,CASSVNRDRGSGANVLTF
TRBV5-1,CASSLDGGEQYF
TRBV6-2/TRBV6-3,CASSYSKAGGLDWYNEQFF
TRBV28,CASSFRLTDLNTEAFF
TRBV12-3/TRBV12-4,CASSPRDRVAEQYF
TRBV20-1,CSAPRGDHNEQFF
TRBV5-1,CASSLDGLLGETQYF
TRBV6-1,CASNTGTLSGRALNEQFF
TRBV28,CASSEDSFNEQFF
TRBV6-5,CASSYSRFSGQETQYF
TRBV7-2,CASSLQAAGVTEAFF
TRBV7-3,CASSVSGIDTDTQYF
TRBV7-6,CASSKGRSQETQYF
TRBV7-2,CASSPRGRVYNEQFF
TRBV7-6,CASSLDSTSGRDDEQYF
TRBV19,CASSIVGTSGIGEQFF
TRBV7-9,CASSLGRPTIEQYF
TRBV19,CASSWGGGNQPQHF
TRBV28,CASSRDRFSGNTIYF
TRBV5-4,CASSATAGATYNEQFF
TRBV7-2,CASSHETGTGGGNTIYF
TRBV6-2/TRBV6-3,CASSYFGDTEAFF
TRBV6-2/TRBV6-3,CASSQTSGRTSSYNEQFF
TRBV4-3,CASSHVGTVGEQFF
TRBV24-1,CATSDIGTSGQSSYEQYF
TRBV10-3,CAIREGQGASTDTQYF
TRBV28,CASSEPGQGAYEQYF
TRBV20-1,CSVSAGYYEQYF
TRBV2,CASSEDQLGEQYF
TRBV7-2,CASSLAVGQGNEKLFF
TRBV6-2/TRBV6-3,CASSPYFDRGSGSNTEAFF
TRBV19,CASTPGTSGGRQYF
TRBV20-1,CSARDQQGISGKLFF
TRBV7-8,CASSPSGGVKTQYF
TRBV11-3,CASAILASTTEAFF